The T cell receptor (beta chain) described here comes from a study of beta chain features in type 1 diabetes. Notes on the study in general: cDNA sequencing could over-represent cells with high TCR expression. Shorter TCRB CDR3s, moderately but significantly so, marked every one of the four CD4+ subsets in Type 1 diabetes patients. Any PCR bias toward short templates would affect both groups alike.

The single heparinised draw taken from each donor contained around 110 mL of blood on average. Expressed TCRB transcripts got sequenced, as all isolated RNA was reverse transcribed. Average reads for naive, central memory and regulatory T cell samples were about 3.57 million. TCRdb's copy holds only in-frame clones and misses some; the assay was immunoSEQ multiplex PCR. The sample contains approximately 250,000 clones, around 24% of which appear only once. This CDR3 has 11 amino acids. CDR1 MNHEY and CDR2 SMNVEV come from the germline V gene (reference sequence). V was cut by 5 bases and J by 9 bases, with 11 bases left in between. There are a few counts of this clone. The antigen remains unidentified.

The chain recombines TRBV27 with TRBJ2-7; possibly TRBD1 for D (5 bases). The sample taken for sequencing was naive CD4+ T cells from blood. The clonotype was recovered from a woman between 25 and 40 years old with type 1 diabetes. The CDR3 DNA follows: TGTGCCAGCAGTACCAAGGGGTTGCAGTACTTC. Encoded protein: CASSTKGLQYF.